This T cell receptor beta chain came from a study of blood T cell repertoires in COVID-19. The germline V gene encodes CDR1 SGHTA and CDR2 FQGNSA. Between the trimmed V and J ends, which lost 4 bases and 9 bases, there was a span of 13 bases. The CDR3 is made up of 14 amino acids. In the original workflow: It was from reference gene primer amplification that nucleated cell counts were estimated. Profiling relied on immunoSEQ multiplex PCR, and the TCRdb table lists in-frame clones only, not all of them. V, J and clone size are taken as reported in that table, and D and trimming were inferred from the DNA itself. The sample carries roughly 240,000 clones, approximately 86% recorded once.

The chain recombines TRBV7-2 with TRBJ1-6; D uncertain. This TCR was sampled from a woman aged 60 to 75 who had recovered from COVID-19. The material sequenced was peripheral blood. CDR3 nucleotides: TGTGCCAGCAGCTCCCTTAACGTCGGTTCACCCCTCCACTTT. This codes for CASSSLNVGSPLHF. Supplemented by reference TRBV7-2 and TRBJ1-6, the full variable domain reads GAGVSQSPSNKVTEKGKDVELRCDPISGHTALYWYRQSLGQGLEFLIYFQGNSAPDKSGLPSDRFSAERTGGSVSTLTIQRTQQEDSAVYLCASSSLNVGSPLHFGNGTRLTVT.